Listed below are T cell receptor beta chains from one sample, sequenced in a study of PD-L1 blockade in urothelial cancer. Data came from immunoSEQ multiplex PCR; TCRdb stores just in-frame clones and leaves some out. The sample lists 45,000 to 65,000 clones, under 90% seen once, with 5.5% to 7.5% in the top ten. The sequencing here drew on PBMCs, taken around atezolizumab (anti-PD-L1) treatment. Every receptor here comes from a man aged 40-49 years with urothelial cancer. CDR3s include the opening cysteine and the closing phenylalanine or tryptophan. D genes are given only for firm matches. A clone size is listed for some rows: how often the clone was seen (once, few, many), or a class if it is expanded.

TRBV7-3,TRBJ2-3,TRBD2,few,CASSPKGSGLIPDTQYF,TGTGCCAGCAGCCCCAAAGGTAGCGGGCTAATTCCAGATACGCAGTATTTT
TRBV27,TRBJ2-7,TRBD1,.,CASSLGQGIEQYF,TGTGCCAGCAGTTTGGGACAGGGTATTGAGCAGTACTTC
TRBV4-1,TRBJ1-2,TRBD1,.,CASSQDGTGGNYGYTF,TGCGCCAGCAGCCAAGATGGGACAGGGGGCAACTATGGCTACACCTTC
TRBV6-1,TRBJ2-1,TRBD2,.,CASSELTGGNNEQFF,TGTGCCAGCAGTGAACTGACCGGGGGGAACAATGAGCAGTTCTTC
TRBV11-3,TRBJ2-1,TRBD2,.,CASSLGTSAYNEQFF,TGTGCCAGCAGTCTCGGTACTAGCGCCTACAATGAGCAGTTCTTC
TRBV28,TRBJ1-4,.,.,CASSFGGGGGEKLFF,TGTGCCAGCAGTTTCGGCGGGGGAGGAGGTGAAAAACTGTTTTTT
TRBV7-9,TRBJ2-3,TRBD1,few,CASSSVRGKYF,TGTGCCAGCAGCTCGGTCAGGGGGAAGTATTTT
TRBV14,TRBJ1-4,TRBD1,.,CASSQPGGGKLFF,TGTGCCAGCAGCCAGCCAGGGGGAGGAAAACTGTTTTTT
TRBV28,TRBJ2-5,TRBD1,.,CASSLGGQGKETQYF,TGTGCCAGCAGTTTAGGGGGACAGGGAAAAGAGACCCAGTACTTC
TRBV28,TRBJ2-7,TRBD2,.,CASSWVLAGGPTYEQYF,TGTGCCAGCAGTTGGGTACTAGCGGGAGGGCCAACCTACGAGCAGTACTTC
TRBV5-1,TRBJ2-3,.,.,CASKSSGRQGPPSTDTQYF,TGCGCCAGCAAATCTAGCGGGCGACAGGGCCCTCCTAGCACAGATACGCAGTATTTT
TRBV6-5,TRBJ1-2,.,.,CASSYRGSRGYTF,TGTGCCAGCAGTTACCGGGGGAGCCGAGGCTACACCTTC
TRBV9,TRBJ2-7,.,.,CASSGALPPYEQYF,TGTGCCAGCAGCGGGGCACTCCCCCCCTACGAGCAGTACTTC
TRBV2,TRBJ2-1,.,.,CASLRLQLEQFF,TGTGCCAGCTTGCGACTCCAGCTCGAGCAGTTCTTC
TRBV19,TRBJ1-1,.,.,CASRPRVLPEAFF,TGTGCCAGTAGGCCCAGGGTCCTGCCTGAAGCTTTCTTT
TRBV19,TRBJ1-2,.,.,CASSITGPNYGYTF,TGTGCCAGTAGTATCACAGGCCCTAACTATGGCTACACCTTC
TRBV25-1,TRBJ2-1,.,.,CASSESRGLLYNEQFF,TGTGCCAGCAGTGAATCCCGCGGGCTACTGTACAATGAGCAGTTCTTC
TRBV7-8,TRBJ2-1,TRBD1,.,CASSSGTGRNEQFF,TGTGCCAGCAGCTCCGGGACAGGGCGAAATGAGCAGTTCTTC
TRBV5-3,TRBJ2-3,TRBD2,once,CARSLPAGENGDTQYF,TGTGCCAGAAGCTTGCCAGCGGGAGAGAACGGAGATACGCAGTATTTT
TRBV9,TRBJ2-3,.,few,CASSVAGAGWVGGDTQYF,TGTGCCAGCAGCGTAGCCGGTGCAGGGTGGGTTGGCGGAGATACGCAGTATTTT
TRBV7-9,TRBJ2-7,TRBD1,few,CASSTWTGGHEQYF,TGTGCCAGCAGCACGTGGACAGGGGGCCACGAGCAGTACTTC
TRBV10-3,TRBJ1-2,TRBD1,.,CAISSGTGFGYTF,TGTGCCATCAGTTCCGGGACAGGGTTTGGCTACACCTTC
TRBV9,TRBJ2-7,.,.,CASSGANRDHEQYF,TGTGCCAGCAGCGGCGCGAACAGGGATCACGAGCAGTACTTC
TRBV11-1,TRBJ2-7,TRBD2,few,CASSLEASGSSYEQYF,TGTGCCAGCAGCTTAGAAGCTAGCGGGTCCTCCTACGAGCAGTACTTC
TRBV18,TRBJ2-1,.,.,CASSPGGFPGSGEQFF,TGTGCCAGCTCACCAGGCGGATTCCCCGGATCGGGTGAGCAGTTCTTC
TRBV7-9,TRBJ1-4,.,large,CASQGTSQEKLFF,TGTGCCAGCCAAGGGACATCGCAAGAAAAACTGTTTTTT
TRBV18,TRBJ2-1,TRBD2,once,CASSPPATSGHNEQFF,TGTGCCAGCTCACCCCCAGCGACTAGCGGACACAATGAGCAGTTCTTC
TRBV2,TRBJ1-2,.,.,CASSLKQGYGYTF,TGTGCCAGCAGTCTTAAGCAGGGCTATGGCTACACCTTC
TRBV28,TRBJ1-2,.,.,CASSLNLYGYTF,TGTGCCAGCAGTTTAAATCTCTATGGCTACACCTTC
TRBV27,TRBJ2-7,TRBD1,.,CASSRGTGGHEQYF,TGTGCCAGCAGTCGCGGGACAGGGGGTCACGAGCAGTACTTC
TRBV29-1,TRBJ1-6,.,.,CSVAEGPLFAQNSPLHF,TGCAGCGTCGCGGAGGGGCCGCTTTTCGCCCAAAATTCACCCCTCCACTTT
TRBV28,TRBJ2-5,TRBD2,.,CAIKASGRLGETQYF,TGTGCCATCAAAGCTAGCGGGAGATTGGGAGAGACCCAGTACTTC
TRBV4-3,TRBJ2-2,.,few,CASSQDIDGELFF,TGCGCCAGCAGCCAAGATATAGACGGGGAGCTGTTTTTT
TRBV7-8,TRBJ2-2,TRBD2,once,CASSLGLAGGGGELFF,TGTGCCAGCAGCTTAGGACTAGCGGGAGGCGGCGGGGAGCTGTTTTTT
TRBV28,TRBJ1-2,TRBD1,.,CASRPTGDYGYTF,TGTGCCAGCAGGCCGACAGGGGACTATGGCTACACCTTC
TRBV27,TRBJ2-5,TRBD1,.,CASSLGRDRRETQYF,TGTGCCAGCAGTTTAGGCAGGGACAGGAGGGAGACCCAGTACTTC
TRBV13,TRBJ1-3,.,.,CASSPDQGGSGNTIYF,TGTGCCAGCAGCCCGGACCAGGGCGGCTCTGGAAACACCATATATTTT
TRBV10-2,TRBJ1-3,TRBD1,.,CASWDRALGNTIYF,TGCGCCAGCTGGGACAGGGCCCTTGGAAACACCATATATTTT
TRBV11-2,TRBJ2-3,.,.,CASSPFSTDTQYF,TGTGCCAGCAGCCCCTTTAGCACAGATACGCAGTATTTT
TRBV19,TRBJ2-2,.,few,CASSIVRQGSGELFF,TGTGCCAGTAGTATAGTACGGCAGGGTTCCGGGGAGCTGTTTTTT
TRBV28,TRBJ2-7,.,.,CASRQGRPYEQYF,TGTGCCAGCAGGCAGGGGCGGCCCTACGAGCAGTACTTC
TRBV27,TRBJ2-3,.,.,CATRGFVTGMSTDTQYF,TGTGCCACCCGTGGGTTTGTAACAGGGATGAGCACAGATACGCAGTATTTT
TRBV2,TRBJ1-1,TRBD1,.,CASRKQGGANTEAFF,TGTGCCAGCAGAAAACAGGGGGGTGCGAACACTGAAGCTTTCTTT
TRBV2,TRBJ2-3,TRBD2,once,CARKSGSGTDTQYF,TGTGCCAGAAAAAGCGGGAGTGGTACAGATACGCAGTATTTT
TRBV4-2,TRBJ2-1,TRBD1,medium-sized,CASSQERQGRGKGNEQFF,TGTGCCAGCAGCCAGGAAAGACAGGGCCGCGGAAAAGGGAATGAGCAGTTCTTC
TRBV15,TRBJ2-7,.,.,CATSRARTGRDYEQYF,TGTGCCACCAGCAGAGCGAGGACAGGGAGGGACTACGAGCAGTACTTC
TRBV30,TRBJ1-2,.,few,CAWMRQANYGYTF,TGTGCCTGGATGAGACAGGCTAACTATGGCTACACCTTC
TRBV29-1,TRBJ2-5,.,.,CSVESGGFETQYF,TGCAGCGTTGAATCGGGTGGCTTTGAGACCCAGTACTTC
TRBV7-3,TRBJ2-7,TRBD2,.,CASSSGLAGPGEQYF,TGTGCCAGCAGTTCAGGGCTAGCGGGACCCGGGGAGCAGTACTTC
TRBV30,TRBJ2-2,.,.,CAWSVGRGSGTGELFF,TGTGCCTGGAGTGTAGGGCGGGGAAGCGGGACCGGGGAGCTGTTTTTT
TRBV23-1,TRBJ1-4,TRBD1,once,CASSHPRGGQGSTFNEKLFF,TGCGCCAGCAGTCACCCTAGAGGGGGACAGGGGTCCACTTTTAATGAAAAACTGTTTTTT
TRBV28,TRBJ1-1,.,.,CASRPRGDTEAFF,TGTGCCAGCAGACCCCGGGGGGACACTGAAGCTTTCTTT
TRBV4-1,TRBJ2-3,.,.,CASSQVDAGFTDTQYF,TGCGCCAGCAGCCAAGTGGACGCGGGCTTCACAGATACGCAGTATTTT
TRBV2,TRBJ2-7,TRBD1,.,CASSRQGYEQYF,TGTGCCAGCAGCCGACAGGGCTACGAGCAGTACTTC
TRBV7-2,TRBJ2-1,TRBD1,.,CASSLGGTGGYEQFF,TGTGCCAGCAGCTTAGGGGGGACAGGGGGCTATGAGCAGTTCTTC